The 17 T cell receptor beta chains given below trace back to one sample, sequenced in a study of T cell responses to AZD1222 COVID-19 vaccine (TCRdb year 2021). The time point label of this sample denotes: baseline before first vaccination. The sample's treatment or condition label, in plain terms: meningococcal conjugate vaccine given as trial control. Library method: the immunoSEQ multiplex PCR assay. TCRdb stores this immuneACCESS table with in-frame sequences only. Part of the clones is absent; in the studies checked, under half of the shortfall reflects unresolved V genes, and no reason is known for the rest. This sample holds about 90,000 clones; roughly 89% were observed only once. Roughly 5.5% of the sample goes to the ten largest clones. Sequenced material: peripheral blood, taken on day 0 of MenACWY control vaccination. The receptors here all came from an adult in good health.

V and J are TRBV19 and TRBJ2-1; 9 bases align to TRBD2. The V segment lost 5 bases and the J segment 5 bases; nucleotides outside the gene matches: 10. CDR1 and CDR2 from the germline V gene are LNHDA and SQIVND (reference sequence). The CDR3 runs to 16 residues. This CDR3 is CASSPPGRGGNNEQFF. CDR3 coding DNA: TGTGCCAGTAGTCCCCCCGGGCGGGGGGGAAACAATGAGCAGTTCTTC.

V and J are TRBV6-5 and TRBJ1-2, with TRBD1 matching 8 bases. Per germline, CDR1 MNHEY and CDR2 SVGAGI. CDR3 length: 14 amino acids. Losses at the gene ends were 5 bases for V and 8 bases for J; bases not matched to a gene: 10. CDR3 in amino acids: CASSLLTGAQGYTF. The CDR3 DNA reads TGTGCCAGCAGTCTGCTGACAGGGGCGCAGGGCTACACCTTC.

The chain uses TRBV5-1 and TRBJ2-5; 9 bases align to TRBD1. J gave up 4 bases and V 9 bases, and 13 bases lay outside the gene matches. Germline CDR1 is SGHRS and CDR2 is YFSETQ. The CDR3 has 15 amino acids. The CDR3: CATSPLGTGRETQYF. CDR3 sequence (DNA): TGCGCCACCTCCCCCCTTGGGACAGGGAGAGAGACCCAGTACTTC.

J is TRBJ2-5 and V is TRBV20-1; 7 nucleotides align to TRBD2. This CDR3 region has 11 residues. With 7 bases clipped from V and 2 bases from J, the junction kept 1 base outside the gene matches. CDR1 and CDR2 from the germline V gene are DFQATT and SNEGSKA (reference sequence). The CDR3 nucleotides are TGCAGTGGGGGACTACAAGAGACCCAGTACTTC. This sequence encodes CSGGLQETQYF.

V is TRBV10-3 and J is TRBJ2-7; possible D gene TRBD1, 5 bases. Trimming took off 1 base at V and 2 bases at J, with 12 bases between the two ends. The CDR3 is made up of 15 amino acids. The V gene's germline CDR1 is ENHRY and CDR2 SYGVKD. The CDR3 spells CAISELGPSAYEQYF. The CDR3 DNA sequence: TGTGCCATCAGTGAGTTGGGGCCTAGTGCCTACGAGCAGTACTTC.

V usage is TRBV9 and J usage is TRBJ2-3, with D tentatively TRBD2 (6 bases). The CDR3 runs 14 residues. Germline loops: CDR1 SGDLS, CDR2 YYNGEE. V dropped 2 bases and J dropped 6 bases, with 13 bases sitting between them. CDR3 amino acids: CASSVLGSVDTQYF. The CDR3, as DNA: TGTGCCAGCAGCGTCCTCGGGAGTGTGGATACGCAGTATTTT.

The gene calls are TRBV24-1 and TRBJ2-1; TRBD2 aligns across 10 bases. Germline values: CDR1 KGHDR, CDR2 SFDVKD. The CDR3 runs 17 residues. The J segment lost 6 bases and the V segment lost 3 bases, leaving 10 bases of the junction unmatched. CDR3 in amino acids: CATSDPNSGRVTNEQFF. Here the CDR3 DNA reads TGTGCCACCAGTGATCCAAACAGCGGGAGGGTCACCAATGAGCAGTTCTTC.

This sequence joins TRBV3-1 (or the pseudogene TRBV3-2) and TRBJ2-5, with unresolved D. V was pared by 1 base and J by 4 bases, with 1 base between. Germline V gives CDR1 LGHDT, CDR2 YNNKEL (reference sequence). This CDR3 is 11 amino acids long. The CDR3 DNA is TGTGCCAGCAGCCAAGCAGAGACCCAGTACTTC. Encoded protein: CASSQAETQYF.

The J gene is TRBJ2-5, the V gene TRBV5-1; D perhaps matches TRBD2 (6 bases). Per the germline V gene, CDR1 is SGHRS and CDR2 is YFSETQ. The CDR3 sequence is 17 residues long. Trimming took off 0 bases at V and 5 bases at J, with 20 bases between the two ends. The CDR3 region is CASSLDGGAGTRETQYF. For the CDR3, the DNA is TGCGCCAGCAGCTTGGATGGCGGGGCTGGCACCAGGGAGACCCAGTACTTC.

In this sample, this clone turned up once. The chain recombines TRBV28 with TRBJ1-3, with 7 bases aligning to TRBD1. This CDR3 has 15 amino acids. The germline CDR1 and CDR2 sequences are MDHEN and SYDVKM. Trimming cost V 8 bases and J 0 bases; bases outside gene matches: 7. CDR3 sequence (DNA): TGTGCCAGCTCTCCCGGACAGGTCTCTGGAAACACCATATATTTT. Its translation is CASSPGQVSGNTIYF.

Only one count was recorded for this clone. This chain connects TRBV5-1 to TRBJ2-2; D gene uncertain. The CDR3 is 18 amino acids. V was clipped by 0 bases and J by 2 bases, with 17 bases between them. Germline V gene lookup returns CDR1 SGHRS and CDR2 YFSETQ. CDR3 DNA: TGCGCCAGCAGCTTGGGGCTAGACTCTACCCTCAACACCGGGGAGCTGTTTTTT. This gives the protein CASSLGLDSTLNTGELFF.

The chain uses TRBV7-9 and TRBJ1-2, with unresolved D. This CDR3 has 18 residues. The ends were cut back, 4 bases at V and 3 bases at J, with 24 bases in the middle. CDR1 SEHNR and CDR2 FQNEAQ come from the germline V gene (reference sequence). CDR3 DNA sequence: TGTGCCAGCAGCTCTAACATAGCCGTGGCCCGGGGTTACTATGGCTACACCTTC. Protein: CASSSNIAVARGYYGYTF.

J is TRBJ1-4 and V is TRBV28; perhaps TRBD1 as D (5 bases). V was clipped by 6 bases and J by 11 bases, with 13 bases between them. Germline assignment: CDR1 MDHEN and CDR2 SYDVKM. There are 12 residues in the CDR3. The CDR3 nucleotides are TGTGCCAGCAGCCCCGCCGGGGGGAAACTGTTTTTT. It translates to CASSPAGGKLFF.

The V call is TRBV2, the J call TRBJ1-1, with D hard to call. CDR3 length: 13 amino acids. In germline, CDR1 is SNHLY, CDR2 FYNNEI. The V end was cut by 4 bases, the J end by 7 bases, with 13 bases between. The CDR3 DNA sequence: TGTGCCAGCAGTGGCGGACCCCATGGTGAAGCTTTCTTT. Encoded protein: CASSGGPHGEAFF.

The rearrangement uses TRBV9 and TRBJ2-1; 9 positions match TRBD2. The trim removed 3 bases at V and 5 bases at J, leaving 6 bases unmatched. Germline loops: CDR1 SGDLS, CDR2 YYNGEE. The CDR3 spans 15 residues. CDR3 bases: TGTGCCAGCAGCGGAGGGACTAGCCCGCACAATGAGCAGTTCTTC. Its translation is CASSGGTSPHNEQFF.

The chain uses TRBV24-1 and TRBJ2-5, with D tentatively TRBD1 (6 bases). Germline CDR1 is KGHDR and CDR2 is SFDVKD. This CDR3 spans 16 amino acids. Deletions cut 7 bases from V and 2 bases from J, with 19 bases between. The chain's CDR3 is CATSRSPGQLQETQYF. CDR3 nucleotides: TGTGCCACCAGCCGATCACCTGGACAGCTACAAGAGACCCAGTACTTC.

The chain is built from TRBV28 and TRBJ2-1; tentative D call: TRBD2 (6 bases). This CDR3 region has 15 residues. Trimming stripped 2 bases from V and 0 bases from J, with 8 bases between. Germline V gene lookup returns CDR1 MDHEN and CDR2 SYDVKM. CDR3 sequence reads: CASSLDGSSYNEQFF. The CDR3 DNA sequence: TGTGCCAGCAGTTTAGACGGGAGCTCCTACAATGAGCAGTTCTTC.